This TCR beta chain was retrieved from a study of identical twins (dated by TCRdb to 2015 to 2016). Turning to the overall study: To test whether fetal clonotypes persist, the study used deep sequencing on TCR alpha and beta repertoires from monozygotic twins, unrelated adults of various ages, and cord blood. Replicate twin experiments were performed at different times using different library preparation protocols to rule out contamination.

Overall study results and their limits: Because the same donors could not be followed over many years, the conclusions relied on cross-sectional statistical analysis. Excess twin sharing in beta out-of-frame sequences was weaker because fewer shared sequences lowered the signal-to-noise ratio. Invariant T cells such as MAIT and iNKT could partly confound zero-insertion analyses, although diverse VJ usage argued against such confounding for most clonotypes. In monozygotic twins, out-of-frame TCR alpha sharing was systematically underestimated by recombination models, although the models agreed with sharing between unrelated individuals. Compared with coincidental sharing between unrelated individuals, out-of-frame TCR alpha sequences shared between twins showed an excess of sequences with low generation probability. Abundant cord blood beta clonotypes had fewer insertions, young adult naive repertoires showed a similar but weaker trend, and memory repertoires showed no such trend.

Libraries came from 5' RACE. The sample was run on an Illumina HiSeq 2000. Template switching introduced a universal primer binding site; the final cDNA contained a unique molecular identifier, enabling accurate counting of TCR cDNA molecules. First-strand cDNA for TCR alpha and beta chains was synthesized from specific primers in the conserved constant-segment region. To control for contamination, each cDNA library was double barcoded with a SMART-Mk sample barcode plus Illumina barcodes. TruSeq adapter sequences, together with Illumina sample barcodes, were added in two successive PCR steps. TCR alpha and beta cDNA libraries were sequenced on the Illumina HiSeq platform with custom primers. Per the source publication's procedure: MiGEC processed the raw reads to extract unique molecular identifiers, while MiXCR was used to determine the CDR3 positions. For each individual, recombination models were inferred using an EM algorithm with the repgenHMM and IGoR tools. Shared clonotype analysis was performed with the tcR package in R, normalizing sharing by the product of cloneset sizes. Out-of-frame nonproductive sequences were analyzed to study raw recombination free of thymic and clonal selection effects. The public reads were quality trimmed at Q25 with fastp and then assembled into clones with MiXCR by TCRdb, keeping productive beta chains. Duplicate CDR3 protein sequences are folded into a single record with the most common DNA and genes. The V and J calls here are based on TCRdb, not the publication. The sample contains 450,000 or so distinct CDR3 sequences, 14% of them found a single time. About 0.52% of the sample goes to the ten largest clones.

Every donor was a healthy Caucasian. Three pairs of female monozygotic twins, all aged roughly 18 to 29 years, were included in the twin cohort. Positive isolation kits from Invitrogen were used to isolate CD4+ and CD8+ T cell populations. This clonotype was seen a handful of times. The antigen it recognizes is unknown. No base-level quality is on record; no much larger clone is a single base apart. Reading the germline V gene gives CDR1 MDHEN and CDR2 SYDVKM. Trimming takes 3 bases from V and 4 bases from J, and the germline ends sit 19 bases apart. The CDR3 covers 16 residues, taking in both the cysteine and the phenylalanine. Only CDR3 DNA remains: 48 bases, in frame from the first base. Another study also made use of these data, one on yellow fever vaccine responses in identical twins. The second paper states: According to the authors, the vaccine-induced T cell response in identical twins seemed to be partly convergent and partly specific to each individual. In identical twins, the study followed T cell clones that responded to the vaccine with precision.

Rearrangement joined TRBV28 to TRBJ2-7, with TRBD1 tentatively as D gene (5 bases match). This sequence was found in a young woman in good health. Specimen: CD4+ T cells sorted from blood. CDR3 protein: CASSFSRGRGFYEQYF. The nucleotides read TGTGCCAGCAGTTTCTCGAGAGGAAGGGGTTTTTACGAGCAGTACTTC.